Listed here are 16 T cell receptor beta chains from one sample, sequenced in a study of CD8 T cells in ankylosing spondylitis. TCRdb re-analysed the 5' RACE reads in MiXCR, keeping a single row per CDR3 protein. The sample has about 170,000 distinct CDR3 sequences, around 18% seen once. The specimen was blood, either unsorted or a sorted T cell fraction (not recorded which). The receptors shown here come from a male donor with ankylosing spondylitis or in good health (not recorded which).

This clonotype showed up just a few times. The rearrangement links TRBV29-1 to TRBJ1-2, with TRBD1 as a possible D gene (6 bases). Germline lookup yields CDR1 SQVTM and CDR2 ANQGSEA. The CDR3 extends over 13 amino acids. The V end lost 7 bases, the J end lost 0 bases, and 12 bases lay between the germline ends. CDR3 protein: CSGETGANYGYTF. CDR3 in DNA: TGCAGCGGAGAGACAGGAGCTAACTATGGCTACACCTTC.

The CDR3 protein is CASSWSIAGANTGELFF. The CDR3 region has the DNA TGTGCCAGCAGCTGGAGTATTGCGGGCGCGAACACCGGGGAGCTGTTTTTT. The genes are TRBV7-6 and TRBJ2-2; a possible D gene is TRBD2 (5 bases). Germline CDR1 SGHVS, CDR2 FNYEAQ. The CDR3 sequence is 17 residues long. Trimming cost V 4 bases and J 0 bases, with 15 bases left between them.

This clonotype was observed many times. The chain couples TRBV5-1 to TRBJ1-5; D is undetermined. The CDR3 loop spans 13 amino acids. Deletions cut 4 bases from V and 7 bases from J, with 12 bases between. CDR1 and CDR2 from the germline V gene are SGHRS and YFSETQ. The chain's CDR3 is CASSRGERQPQHF. The CDR3, as DNA: TGCGCCAGCAGCCGCGGGGAGCGGCAGCCCCAGCATTTT. The complete variable domain, with remaining parts taken from reference TRBV5-1 and TRBJ1-5, reads KAGVTQTPRYLIKTRGQQVTLSCSPISGHRSVSWYQQTPGQGLQFLFEYFSETQRNKGNFPGRFSGRQFSNSRSEMNVSTLELGDSALYLCASSRGERQPQHFGDGTRLSIL.

Turning to this clonotype: Possible read error: a much larger clone is one base away. The chain recombines TRBV5-1 with TRBJ2-2; D is perhaps TRBD2 (5 bases). Per germline, CDR1 SGHRS and CDR2 YFSETQ. The CDR3 has 16 amino acids. CDR3 coding DNA: TGCGCCAGCACCGCCTTGGGTGGGAGAAGCACCGGGAAGCTGTTTTTT. Its translation: CASTALGGRSTGKLFF.

The chain links TRBV4-2 to TRBJ2-7; maybe TRBD2 (6 bases). This CDR3 has 16 amino acids. Trimming took 0 bases from V and 3 from J, leaving 15 bases between them. Germline V gene data show CDR1 as LGHNA and CDR2 as YNFKEQ. The CDR3 region has the DNA TGTGCCAGCAGCCAAGAACCGGGGGAGCCGTTCTACGAGCAGTACTTC. The encoded protein is CASSQEPGEPFYEQYF.

This clonotype was observed at least ten times. The chain carries TRBV20-1 and TRBJ2-3; D tentatively reads TRBD1 or TRBD2 (5 bases each). CDR1 is DFQATT, CDR2 SNEGSKA, per germline (reference sequence). The CDR3 totals 13 residues. Trimming shortened V by 7 bases and J by 2 bases, and 13 bases separated the two germline ends. The CDR3 DNA reads as TGCAGTGGAATCGGGGACCCCACAGATACGCAGTATTTT. Protein: CSGIGDPTDTQYF.

As concerns this clonotype: This clone may be a read error of a much larger clone one base away. The gene calls are TRBV3-1 and TRBJ1-5, with TRBD1 matching over 7 bases. The CDR3 extends over 14 amino acids. Germline values: CDR1 LGHDT, CDR2 YNNKEL (reference sequence). The CDR3 reads CASSQGTGNQPQQF. CDR3 DNA: TGTGCCAGCAGCCAAGGGACAGGCAATCAGCCCCAGCAATTT.

Ten or more counts support this clonotype. V gene TRBV20-1 combines with J gene TRBJ1-3, with D perhaps matching TRBD1 (5 bases). Germline V gives CDR1 DFQATT, CDR2 SNEGSKA (reference sequence). This CDR3 contains 15 residues. The V gene lost 4 bases and the J gene lost 0 bases, with 13 bases spanning the gap. CDR3 region: CSAKGQGSSGNTIYF. As DNA, the CDR3 is TGCAGTGCTAAGGGGCAGGGTTCCTCTGGAAACACCATATATTTT.

The chain employs TRBV28 and TRBJ1-1, with D perhaps TRBD1 (6 bases). Germline V gene data show CDR1 as MDHEN and CDR2 as SYDVKM. V was cut by 7 bases and J by 4 bases, with 13 bases left in between. The CDR3 covers 13 residues. For the CDR3, the DNA is TGTGCCAGCATCGCAGGGGTTGGCACTGAAGCTTTCTTT. It encodes CASIAGVGTEAFF.

Ten or more counts support this clonotype. The junction shows a germline mismatch at one end, possibly a read error. The rearrangement joins TRBV5-1 to TRBJ2-3; TRBD2 is a possible D gene (6 bases). The CDR3 sequence is 14 residues long. Germline CDR1 is SGHRS and CDR2 is YFSETQ. DNA for the CDR3: TGTGCCAGCAGTCTGGGGACTAGCACAGATACGCAGTATTTT. It codes for CASSLGTSTDTQYF.

The V gene is TRBV25-1, the J gene TRBJ1-2, with 7 bases identical to TRBD1. The trim removed 8 bases at V and 5 bases at J, leaving 11 bases unmatched. The CDR3 runs to 14 residues. The germline V gene encodes CDR1 MGHDK and CDR2 SYGVNS. CDR3 in DNA: TGTGCCAGCCAGCAGACAGGGAGGGCTTATGGCTACACCTTC. Protein sequence: CASQQTGRAYGYTF.

V and J are TRBV3-1 and TRBJ2-2; TRBD2 matches 14 bases. Germline CDR1 and CDR2: LGHDT and YNNKEL (reference sequence). V trimming: 4 bases; J trimming: 5 bases; junction bases outside the gene matches: 6. CDR3 length: 17 residues. This CDR3 is CASSPRTSGRMTGELFF. CDR3 in DNA: TGTGCCAGCAGCCCCCGGACTAGCGGGAGGATGACCGGGGAGCTGTTTTTT. Full variable domain (remainder filled in from reference TRBV3-1 and TRBJ2-2): DTAVSQTPKYLVTQMGNDKSIKCEQNLGHDTMYWYKQDSKKFLKIMFSYNNKELIINETVPNRFSPKSPDKAHLNLHINSLELGDSAVYFCASSPRTSGRMTGELFFGEGSRLTVL.

The V gene is TRBV10-2, the J gene TRBJ2-7; weak D call: TRBD1 (6 bases). V gave up 7 bases and J gave up 1 base, with 14 bases separating them. Germline V CDR1 and CDR2: WSHSY, SAAADI. The CDR3 sequence is 14 residues long. The CDR3 DNA is TGCGCCAGCATTGGGTCGACAGGATCCTACGAGCAGTACTTC. This sequence encodes CASIGSTGSYEQYF.

This clonotype was detected a few times. The CDR3 is CASTLERGGSTDTQYF. CDR3 DNA sequence: TGTGCCAGCACCCTTGAGCGGGGGGGGAGCACAGATACGCAGTATTTT. The chain links TRBV2 to TRBJ2-3; 10 bases match TRBD2. CDR1 is SNHLY, CDR2 FYNNEI, per germline. The junction had 7 bases not matched to a gene; V was cut back by 7 bases and J by 0 bases. The CDR3 length is 16 residues.

This clonotype was observed at least ten times. The gene calls are TRBV6-4 and TRBJ2-3; 9 bases fit TRBD1. This CDR3 region has 14 residues. V shed 3 bases, J shed 5 bases, and the junction held 3 bases outside the gene matches. Germline values: CDR1 MRHNA, CDR2 SNTAGT. CDR3 in amino acids: CASSEQGAGDTQYF. The CDR3 coding sequence is TGTGCCAGCAGTGAACAGGGGGCCGGAGATACGCAGTATTTT.

This clonotype was seen more than once but under ten times. This rearrangement joins TRBV30 to TRBJ2-1, with 8 bases lining up with TRBD2. CDR3 length equals 13 residues. The germline V gene has CDR1 GTSNPN and CDR2 SVGIG (reference sequence). Losses at the gene ends were 5 bases for V and 7 bases for J; bases not matched to a gene: 7. The CDR3 DNA is TGTGCCTGGGTCGGACTAGCTTTGAATGAGCAGTTCTTC. Protein: CAWVGLALNEQFF.